This record concerns one T cell receptor beta chain sequence. Its target is not known. This specimen belongs to a study of T-cell memory formation after mild COVID-19. Study-wide context: Across donors, TCR clusters were largely donor specific. Notes on the study in general: The main location of contracting CD4+ clones was CM and EM, and that of contracting CD8+ clones was EMRA. Some SARS-CoV-2-responding clones were already detected in memory before infection.

TCRdb re-called the 5' RACE reads with MiXCR, one entry per CDR3 protein. The sample lists approximately 250,000 distinct CDR3 sequences, 15% to 19% occurring once. The TCR comes from an adult woman who had mild COVID-19 (a few samples of this study predate the infection). Cell type and time point are not known. The sample consisted of PBMCs or a T cell subset sorted from them (not recorded which).

CDR3 coding DNA: TGTGCCAGCAGTTACCAGACAGGTTGGGGGAACACTGAAGCTTTCTTT. This gives the protein CASSYQTGWGNTEAFF. This rearrangement joins TRBV6-5 to TRBJ1-1; a weak D match, TRBD1 (6 bases). V lost 2 bases to trimming and J lost 1 base, with 14 bases between them. Germline lookup yields CDR1 MNHEY and CDR2 SVGAGI. The CDR3 sequence is 16 residues long.